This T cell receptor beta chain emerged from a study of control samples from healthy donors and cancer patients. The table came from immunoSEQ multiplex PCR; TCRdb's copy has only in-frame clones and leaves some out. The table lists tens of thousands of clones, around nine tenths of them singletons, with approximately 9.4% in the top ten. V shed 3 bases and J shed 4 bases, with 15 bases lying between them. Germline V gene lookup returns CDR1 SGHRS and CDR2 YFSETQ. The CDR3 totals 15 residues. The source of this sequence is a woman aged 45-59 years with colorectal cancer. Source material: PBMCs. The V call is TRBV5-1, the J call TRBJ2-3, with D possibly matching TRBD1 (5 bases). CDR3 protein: CASSWDGEGADTQYF. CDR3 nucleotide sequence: TGCGCCAGCAGCTGGGATGGAGAAGGGGCAGATACGCAGTATTTT.